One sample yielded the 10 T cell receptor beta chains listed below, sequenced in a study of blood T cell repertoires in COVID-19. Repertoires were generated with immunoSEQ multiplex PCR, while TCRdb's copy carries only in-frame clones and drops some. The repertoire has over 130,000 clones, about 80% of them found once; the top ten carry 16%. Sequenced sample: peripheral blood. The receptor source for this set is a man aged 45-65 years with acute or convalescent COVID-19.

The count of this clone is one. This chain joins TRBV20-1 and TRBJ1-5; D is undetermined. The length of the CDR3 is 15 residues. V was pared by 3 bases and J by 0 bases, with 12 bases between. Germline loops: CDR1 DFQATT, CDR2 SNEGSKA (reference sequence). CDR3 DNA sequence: TGCAGTGCTAGTGGAGGCGGCACTAGCAATCAGCCCCAGCATTTT. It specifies CSASGGGTSNQPQHF.

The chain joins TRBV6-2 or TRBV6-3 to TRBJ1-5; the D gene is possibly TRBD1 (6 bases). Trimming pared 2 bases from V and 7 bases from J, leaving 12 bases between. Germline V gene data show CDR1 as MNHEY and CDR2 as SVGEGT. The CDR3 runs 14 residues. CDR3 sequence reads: CASSYGTTGQPQHF. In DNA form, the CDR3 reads TGTGCCAGCAGTTACGGGACAACGGGGCAGCCCCAGCATTTT.

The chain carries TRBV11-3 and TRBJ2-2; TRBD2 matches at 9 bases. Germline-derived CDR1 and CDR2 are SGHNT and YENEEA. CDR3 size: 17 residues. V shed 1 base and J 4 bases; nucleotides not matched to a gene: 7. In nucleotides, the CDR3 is TGTGCCAGCAGCTTAGGCGGGGGGGTCATTCGCACCGGGGAGCTGTTTTTT. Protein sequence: CASSLGGGVIRTGELFF.

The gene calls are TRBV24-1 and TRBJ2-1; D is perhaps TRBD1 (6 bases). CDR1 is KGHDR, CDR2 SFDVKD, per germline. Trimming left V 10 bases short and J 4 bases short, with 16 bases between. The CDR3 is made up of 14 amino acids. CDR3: CATMQGSAYNEQFF. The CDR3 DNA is TGTGCCACAATGCAGGGGTCCGCGTACAATGAGCAGTTCTTC.

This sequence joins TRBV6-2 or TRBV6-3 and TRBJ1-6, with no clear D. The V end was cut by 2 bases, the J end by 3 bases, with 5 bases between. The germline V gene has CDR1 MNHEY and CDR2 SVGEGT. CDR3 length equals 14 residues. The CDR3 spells CASSYRSYNSPLHF. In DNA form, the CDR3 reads TGTGCCAGCAGTTACCGCAGCTATAATTCACCCCTCCACTTT.

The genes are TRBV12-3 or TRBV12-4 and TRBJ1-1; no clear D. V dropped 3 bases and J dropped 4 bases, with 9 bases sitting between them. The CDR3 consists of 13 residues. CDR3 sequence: CASSLMRRTEAFF. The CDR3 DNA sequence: TGTGCCAGCAGTTTGATGAGGCGCACTGAAGCTTTCTTT.

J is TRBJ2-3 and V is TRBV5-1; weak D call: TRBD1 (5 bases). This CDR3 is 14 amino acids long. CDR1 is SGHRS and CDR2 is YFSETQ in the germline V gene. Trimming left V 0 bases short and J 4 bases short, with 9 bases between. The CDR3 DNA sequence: TGCGCCAGCAGCTTGGGGGTGGGGCCAGATACGCAGTATTTT. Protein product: CASSLGVGPDTQYF.

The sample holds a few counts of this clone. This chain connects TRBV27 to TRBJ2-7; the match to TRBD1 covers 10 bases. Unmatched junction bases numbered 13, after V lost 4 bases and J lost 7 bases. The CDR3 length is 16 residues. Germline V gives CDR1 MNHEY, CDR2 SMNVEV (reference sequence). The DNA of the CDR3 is TGTGCCAGCAGTTCCCTCGGACAGGGGGATCAGTCGGAGCAGTACTTC. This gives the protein CASSSLGQGDQSEQYF.

The CDR3 sequence: CASSPGQGAYGANVLTF. CDR3 DNA sequence: TGTGCCAGTAGTCCTGGACAGGGGGCGTATGGGGCCAACGTCCTGACTTTC. The V gene is TRBV19, the J gene TRBJ2-6; 11 bases are a match to TRBD1. The CDR3 is 17 residues long. Germline V lookup: CDR1 LNHDA, CDR2 SQIVND (reference sequence). V shed 5 bases, J shed 3 bases, and the junction held 6 bases outside the gene matches.

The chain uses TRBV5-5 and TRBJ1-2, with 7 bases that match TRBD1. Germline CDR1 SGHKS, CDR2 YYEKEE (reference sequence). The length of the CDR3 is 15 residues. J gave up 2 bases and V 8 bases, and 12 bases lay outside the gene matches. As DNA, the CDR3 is TGTGCCAGTAAAGGGACAGATCTGGCGAACTATGGCTACACCTTC. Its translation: CASKGTDLANYGYTF.